This TCR beta chain was documented in a study of read filtering for tumor transcriptome and immune sequencing. About this clonotype itself: A read error is likely here: a far larger clone is one base away.

This CDR3 has 14 amino acids. Germline V gene sequence: CDR1 SGHAT, CDR2 FQDESV (reference sequence). From roughly 390 ng of RNA, a library with molecular barcoded alpha/delta and beta/gamma adaptors was made. TCRdb used MiXCR to reprocess the reads, holding one entry per CDR3 protein. The sample records over 35,000 distinct CDR3 sequences, around an eighth being singletons. This TCR came from a donor over 35 with multiple myeloma. Source material: a population of CD138-negative cells sorted from bone marrow. The V and J genes are TRBV11-1 and TRBJ1-5; D may be TRBD1 (5 bases). The CDR3 is CASGLAGQGQPQHF. The CDR3 bases are TGTGCCAGCGGCTTAGCCGGACAAGGGCAGCCCCAGCATTTT.